These 21 T cell receptor beta chains share one sample of origin, sequenced in a study of T cell responses to AZD1222 COVID-19 vaccine. The protocol was immunoSEQ multiplex PCR, while the TCRdb copy is restricted to in-frame clones and leaves out a portion. The repertoire holds 180,000 or so clones, with approximately 92% as singletons. Sequencing used peripheral blood, obtained on day 0 of AZD1222 vaccination. Receptors originate from an adult in good health.

This chain connects TRBV3-1 (or the pseudogene TRBV3-2) to TRBJ1-2, with no clear D. The germline CDR1 and CDR2 sequences are LGHDT and YNNKEL (reference sequence). V lost 1 base to trimming and J lost 2 bases, with 11 bases between them. The CDR3 consists of 15 residues. CDR3 nucleotides: TGTGCCAGCAGCCAAGGGGGAGGGCTAAACTATGGCTACACCTTC. Its translation: CASSQGGGLNYGYTF.

This clone was seen just once. The chain recombines TRBV2 with TRBJ1-2; D gene unclear. This CDR3 has 12 residues. The V and J ends lost 8 bases and 3 bases respectively, with 10 bases between them. CDR1 and CDR2 (germline): SNHLY, FYNNEI. The CDR3 here is CASFGVYYGYTF. Written as DNA, the CDR3 is TGTGCCAGCTTTGGCGTATACTATGGCTACACCTTC.

The chain couples TRBV5-1 to TRBJ1-3, with D perhaps matching TRBD1 (6 bases). The CDR3 has 16 residues. Germline CDR1 and CDR2: SGHRS and YFSETQ. V lost 0 bases, J lost 1 base, and 11 bases lay in between. The CDR3 nucleotides read TGCGCCAGCAGCTTGGAAGACAGGCCTTCTGGAAACACCATATATTTT. Translated, it gives CASSLEDRPSGNTIYF. Full variable domain (missing parts from reference TRBV5-1 and TRBJ1-3): KAGVTQTPRYLIKTRGQQVTLSCSPISGHRSVSWYQQTPGQGLQFLFEYFSETQRNKGNFPGRFSGRQFSNSRSEMNVSTLELGDSALYLCASSLEDRPSGNTIYFGEGSWLTVV.

The J gene is TRBJ1-2, the V gene TRBV29-1; no firm D call. The CDR3 contains 11 residues. The V end was cut by 0 bases, the J end by 7 bases, with 6 bases between. CDR1 is SQVTM, CDR2 ANQGSEA, per germline. The CDR3 loop is CSVEDEGGYTF. In nucleotides, the CDR3 is TGCAGCGTTGAAGATGAAGGTGGCTACACCTTC.

The chain couples TRBV29-1 to TRBJ1-4; the D gene is possibly TRBD1 (5 bases). V was trimmed by 7 bases and J by 8 bases, leaving 17 bases between them. From germline, CDR1 is SQVTM and CDR2 ANQGSEA. The CDR3 extends over 13 amino acids. CDR3 in DNA: TGCAGCGCCTATCAGGGAGGTGGGGAAAAACTGTTTTTT. Amino acids: CSAYQGGGEKLFF.

The rearrangement joins TRBV12-5 to TRBJ2-6; no reliable D call. CDR1 and CDR2 from the germline V gene are LGHNT and FRNRAP. The CDR3 is 13 residues long. The V gene lost 3 bases and the J gene lost 2 bases, with 2 bases spanning the gap. CDR3 residues: CASGLAGANVLTF. CDR3 nucleotide sequence: TGTGCTAGTGGTTTAGCTGGGGCCAACGTCCTGACTTTC. Based on the CDR3 plus reference TRBV12-5 and TRBJ2-6, the full variable domain is DARVTQTPRHKVTEMGQEVTMRCQPILGHNTVFWYRQTMMQGLELLAYFRNRAPLDDSGMPKDRFSAEMPDATLATLKIQPSEPRDSAVYFCASGLAGANVLTFGAGSRLTVL.

The V call is TRBV30, the J call TRBJ2-7; D is tentatively TRBD1 or TRBD2 (6 bases each). Trimming removed 4 bases at V and 2 bases at J, with 15 bases between. This CDR3 spans 14 amino acids. CDR1 is GTSNPN and CDR2 is SVGIG in the germline V gene (reference sequence). CDR3 sequence (DNA): TGTGCCTGGAAGGATGGGGGGCTCCCCTACGAGCAGTACTTC. It specifies CAWKDGGLPYEQYF.

This rearrangement joins TRBV19 to TRBJ2-5, with D maybe TRBD1 (6 bases). Trimming pared 6 bases from V and 1 base from J, leaving 9 bases between. The CDR3 spans 13 residues. In germline, CDR1 is LNHDA, CDR2 SQIVND (reference sequence). The CDR3 nucleotides are TGTGCCAGTAGGGAGGACAGCCAAGAGACCCAGTACTTC. Its translation: CASREDSQETQYF.

CDR3 sequence reads: CAWSGLAGADTQYF. The CDR3 DNA reads as TGTGCCTGGAGTGGGCTAGCGGGAGCAGATACGCAGTATTTT. The rearrangement links TRBV30 to TRBJ2-3; 10 positions match TRBD2. CDR1 GTSNPN and CDR2 SVGIG come from the germline V gene (reference sequence). CDR3 length: 14 amino acids. The V segment lost 1 base and the J segment 4 bases; nucleotides outside the gene matches: 2.

The chain carries TRBV7-2 and TRBJ2-1; a possible D gene is TRBD2 (7 bases). V was trimmed by 3 bases and J by 4 bases, leaving 13 bases between them. This CDR3 is 15 amino acids long. Germline lookup yields CDR1 SGHTA and CDR2 FQGNSA. The DNA of the CDR3 is TGTGCCAGCAGCTTCCCCGGGGGGCAGTACAATGAGCAGTTCTTC. As protein: CASSFPGGQYNEQFF.

The chain carries TRBV19 and TRBJ1-3; TRBD1 might be the D (6 bases). V was pared by 8 bases and J by 3 bases, with 11 bases between. This CDR3 is 13 amino acids long. Germline-derived CDR1 and CDR2 are LNHDA and SQIVND (reference sequence). The CDR3 nucleotides read TGTGCCAGTCGAACAGGGATTGGAAACACCATATATTTT. This sequence encodes CASRTGIGNTIYF. The entire variable domain, with the rest obtained from reference TRBV19 and TRBJ1-3, is as follows: DGGITQSPKYLFRKEGQNVTLSCEQNLNHDAMYWYRQDPGQGLRLIYYSQIVNDFQKGDIAEGYSVSREKKESFPLTVTSAQKNPTAFYLCASRTGIGNTIYFGEGSWLTVV.

This sequence joins TRBV2 and TRBJ2-3; maybe TRBD1 (6 bases). Germline CDR1 and CDR2: SNHLY and FYNNEI. The CDR3 sequence is 16 residues long. V was trimmed by 7 bases and J by 6 bases, leaving 23 bases between them. The CDR3 nucleotides are TGTGCCAGCACTTCCGGGACACGTTTAAAGGGGGATACGCAGTATTTT. Translated: CASTSGTRLKGDTQYF.

The chain carries TRBV19 and TRBJ1-4; D is uncertain. Trimming took 0 bases from V and 4 from J, leaving 12 bases between them. Per the germline V gene, CDR1 is LNHDA and CDR2 is SQIVND (reference sequence). This CDR3 is built from 16 residues. CDR3 sequence reads: CASSIEVGRVNEKLFF. The CDR3, as DNA: TGTGCCAGTAGTATAGAGGTGGGAAGGGTTAATGAAAAACTGTTTTTT.

The rearrangement links TRBV5-1 to TRBJ1-1, with D unresolved. This CDR3 has 15 residues. Per the germline V gene, CDR1 is SGHRS and CDR2 is YFSETQ. Trimming pared 4 bases from V and 0 bases from J, leaving 13 bases between. CDR3 coding DNA: TGCGCCAGCAGCCCGTATGGCTCGATGAACACTGAAGCTTTCTTT. Translating gives CASSPYGSMNTEAFF.

In nucleotides, the CDR3 is TGTGCCAGCAGCCAAGATCGAGACAGGGGGAATGAGCAGTTCTTC. It is translated as CASSQDRDRGNEQFF. The rearrangement joins TRBV3-1 (or the pseudogene TRBV3-2) to TRBJ2-1; 9 bases match TRBD1. The CDR3 loop spans 15 amino acids. With 0 bases clipped from V and 7 bases from J, the junction kept 4 bases outside the gene matches. From germline, CDR1 is LGHDT and CDR2 YNNKEL (reference sequence).

V usage is TRBV4-1 and J usage is TRBJ2-5, with 14 bases matching TRBD2. Germline V gene sequence: CDR1 MGHRA, CDR2 YSYEKL. The V segment lost 5 bases and the J segment 4 bases; nucleotides outside the gene matches: 3. This CDR3 comprises 15 residues. In nucleotides, the CDR3 is TGCGCCAGCAGCGGACTAGCGGGAGGACTAGAGACCCAGTACTTC. The encoded protein is CASSGLAGGLETQYF.

This chain connects TRBV6-5 to TRBJ2-1, with D perhaps TRBD1 (6 bases). CDR1 MNHEY and CDR2 SVGAGI come from the germline V gene. Trimming took off 5 bases at V and 0 bases at J, with 11 bases between the two ends. The CDR3 spans 15 residues. CDR3 nucleotide sequence: TGTGCCAGCAGTCCTGACAGGTCCTCCTACAATGAGCAGTTCTTC. Translation: CASSPDRSSYNEQFF.

The chain carries TRBV3-1 (or the pseudogene TRBV3-2) and TRBJ2-7; TRBD2 matches 11 bases. The CDR3 consists of 17 residues. The ends lost 1 base at V and 3 bases at J; junction bases unmatched: 8. Germline CDR1 and CDR2: LGHDT and YNNKEL (reference sequence). In DNA form, the CDR3 reads TGTGCCAGCAGCCAAGGGACTAGCGGGCACGGAGGCTACGAGCAGTACTTC. This codes for CASSQGTSGHGGYEQYF.

This clone was counted a single time. The V call is TRBV19, the J call TRBJ2-7, with TRBD1 matching over 7 bases. This CDR3 region has 14 residues. Germline V gene sequence: CDR1 LNHDA, CDR2 SQIVND (reference sequence). Trimming removed 5 bases from V and 3 bases from J; junction bases left unmatched: 7. The CDR3: CASSQGDSNYEQYF. In nucleotides, the CDR3 is TGTGCCAGTAGTCAGGGGGACAGCAACTACGAGCAGTACTTC.

V and J are TRBV5-4 and TRBJ2-7; 8 bases are a match to TRBD1. Germline assignment: CDR1 SGHNT and CDR2 YYREEE (reference sequence). Trimming took 5 bases from V and 2 from J; bases not matched to a gene: 3. This CDR3 contains 13 residues. The CDR3: CASRAQGAYEQYF. The CDR3 coding sequence is TGTGCCAGCAGGGCACAGGGGGCCTACGAGCAGTACTTC.

As concerns this clone: Distinct nucleotide sequences in the sample also encode this CDR3. The rearrangement joins TRBV27 to TRBJ2-2; no clear D gene. Trimming pared 5 bases from V and 2 bases from J, leaving 6 bases between. Germline CDR1 and CDR2: MNHEY and SMNVEV (reference sequence). The CDR3 is made up of 13 amino acids. CDR3 in amino acids: CASSLTNTGELFF. In DNA, the CDR3 is TGTGCCAGCAGTCTTACTAACACCGGGGAGCTGTTTTTT.